This T cell receptor (beta chain) was captured in a study of identical twins. Between the trimmed V and J ends, which lost 6 bases and 9 bases, there was a span of 21 bases. CDR3 length equals 15 residues. Template switching, a step in the protocol, added a universal primer site, and cDNA carried unique molecular identifiers. TCRdb redid the calling of the 5' RACE reads with MiXCR, one entry per CDR3 protein. The sample records 550,000 to 700,000 distinct CDR3 sequences, 21% being singletons. Details on this clonotype: The target antigen is unknown.

The study, taken as a whole, reports: Invariant MAIT and iNKT cells may have partly biased zero-insertion analyses.

These data were also reused for a study on T cells expressing NK-cell markers. Turning to that study: Seven of the eight sequenced donors were classified as HCMV-seropositive, and one was classified as seronegative. The same clonotypes also predominated in the CD3+CD56-NKG2C+ fraction of several donors.

Sequenced sample: PBMCs. This receptor was obtained from a woman under 30 in good health. The genes are TRBV12-3 or TRBV12-4 and TRBJ2-1; possibly TRBD1 or TRBD2 for D (5 bases each). DNA of the CDR3: TGTGCCAGCAGCCCCTCAACCCGGGACCCCCGTGAGCAGTTCTTC. Protein product: CASSPSTRDPREQFF.